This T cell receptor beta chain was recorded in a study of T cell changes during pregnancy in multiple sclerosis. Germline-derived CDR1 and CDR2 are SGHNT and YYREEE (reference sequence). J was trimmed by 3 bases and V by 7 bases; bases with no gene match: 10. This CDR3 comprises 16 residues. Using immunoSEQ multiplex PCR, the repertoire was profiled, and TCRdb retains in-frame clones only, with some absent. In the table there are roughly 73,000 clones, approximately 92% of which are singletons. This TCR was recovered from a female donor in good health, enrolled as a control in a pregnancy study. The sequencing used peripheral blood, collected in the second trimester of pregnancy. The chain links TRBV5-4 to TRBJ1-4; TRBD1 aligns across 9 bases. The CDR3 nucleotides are TGTGCCAGCGCCGGGGGGACAGGGTTGGCTAATGAAAAACTGTTTTTT. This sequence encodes CASAGGTGLANEKLFF.